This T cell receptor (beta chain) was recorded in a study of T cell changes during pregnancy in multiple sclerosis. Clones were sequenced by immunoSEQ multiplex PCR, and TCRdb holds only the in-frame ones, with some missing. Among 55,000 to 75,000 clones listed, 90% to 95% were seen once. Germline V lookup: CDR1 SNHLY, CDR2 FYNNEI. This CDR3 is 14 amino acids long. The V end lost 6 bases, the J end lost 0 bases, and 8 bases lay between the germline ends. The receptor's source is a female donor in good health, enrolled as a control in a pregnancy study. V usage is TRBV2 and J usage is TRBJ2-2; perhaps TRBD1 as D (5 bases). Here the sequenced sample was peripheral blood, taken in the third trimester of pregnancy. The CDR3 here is CASRGAANTGELFF. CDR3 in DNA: TGTGCCAGCAGAGGGGCGGCGAACACCGGGGAGCTGTTTTTT.